What follows are 5 T cell receptor beta chains derived from one specimen sequenced in a study of shared clonotypes between healthy human individuals. The assay was immunoSEQ multiplex PCR, and TCRdb's table has in-frame clones only and misses some. The sample records around 500,000 clones, 79% being singletons. Sequencing was performed on PBMCs. These receptors all stem from a woman aged 40 to 49 in good health. Some clones in this sample may be carry-over from other donors' samples.

The CDR3 DNA follows: TGTGCCAGCAGCTTAGTCTCCCGGACAGCTCACCATAGCACAGATACGCAGTATTTT. It specifies CASSLVSRTAHHSTDTQYF. This chain links TRBV11-3 with TRBJ2-3, with D perhaps TRBD1 (6 bases). Germline V gene lookup returns CDR1 SGHNT and CDR2 YENEEA. Trimming removed 1 base at V and 0 bases at J, with 20 bases between. The CDR3 has 19 residues.

The rearrangement links TRBV7-2 to TRBJ1-3; a possible D gene is TRBD1 (5 bases). CDR1 SGHTA and CDR2 FQGNSA come from the germline V gene. The CDR3 length is 13 residues. Trimming removed 6 bases at V and 0 bases at J, with 6 bases between. The CDR3 sequence: CASSTGSGNTIYF. The DNA for the CDR3 is TGTGCCAGCAGTACAGGCTCTGGAAACACCATATATTTT.

The chain has TRBV11-2 and TRBJ1-3; D gene ambiguous. CDR3 length equals 15 residues. V gave up 5 bases and J gave up 0 bases, with 11 bases separating them. The V gene's germline CDR1 is SGHAT and CDR2 FQNNGV. The CDR3: CASSPGVGSGNTIYF. CDR3 sequence (DNA): TGTGCCAGCAGCCCCGGGGTAGGCTCTGGAAACACCATATATTTT. Full variable domain (rest looked up from reference TRBV11-2 and TRBJ1-3): EAGVAQSPRYKIIEKRQSVAFWCNPISGHATLYWYQQILGQGPKLLIQFQNNGVVDDSQLPKDRFSAERLKGVDSTLKIQPAKLEDSAVYLCASSPGVGSGNTIYFGEGSWLTVV.

CDR3 loop: CASSPWDSLRNYGYTF. The CDR3 nucleotides are TGCGCCAGCAGCCCCTGGGACAGTCTACGTAACTATGGCTACACCTTC. This chain links TRBV5-1 with TRBJ1-2, with TRBD1 matching 7 bases. Germline assignment: CDR1 SGHRS and CDR2 YFSETQ. With V trimmed by 4 bases and J by 1 base, 10 bases remained unmatched. The CDR3 loop spans 16 amino acids.

The chain employs TRBV5-6 and TRBJ1-4, with D possibly matching TRBD1 (5 bases). V was trimmed by 4 bases and J by 3 bases, leaving 10 bases between them. The CDR3 totals 14 residues. Germline V gene sequence: CDR1 SGHDT, CDR2 YYEEEE. CDR3 region: CASSLRVANEKLFF. DNA for the CDR3: TGTGCCAGCAGCCTCAGGGTCGCTAATGAAAAACTGTTTTTT. The variable domain in full, with the rest retrieved from reference TRBV5-6 and TRBJ1-4, is DAGVTQSPTHLIKTRGQQVTLRCSPKSGHDTVSWYQQALGQGPQFIFQYYEEEERQRGNFPDRFSGHQFPNYSSELNVNALLLGDSALYLCASSLRVANEKLFFGSGTQLSVL.